The clone carrying this TCR beta chain was observed many times. RNA transcripts provided the template for amplifying TCR beta CDR3 regions. RT-PCR was first run with HTBI primers, then multiplex PCR in a second round. TCRdb reprocessed the multiplex PCR reads with MiXCR, giving one entry per CDR3 protein. The table includes a few hundred thousand distinct CDR3 sequences, around 21% detected once. V lost 4 bases to trimming and J lost 2 bases, with 14 bases between them. The CDR3 loop spans 14 amino acids. Germline CDR1 and CDR2: DFQATT and SNEGSKA (reference sequence). This entry is derived from a study of Graves' ophthalmopathy and Graves' hyperthyroidism. Aged 18 to 65, hyperthyroidism patients had new diagnoses of under 2 months' duration.

The sequence was obtained from a young woman with stable Graves' hyperthyroidism. V usage is TRBV20-1 and J usage is TRBJ1-2, with D possibly matching TRBD1 (5 bases). Sequenced sample: peripheral blood. The DNA of the CDR3 is TGCAGTGCTACCCCGGGGGTTGCGAACTATGGCTACACCTTC. Its translation is CSATPGVANYGYTF.